This is a list of T cell receptor beta chains from one sample in a study of cytomegalovirus exposure and HLA in healthy donors. Assay: immunoSEQ multiplex PCR; the TCRdb copy retains only in-frame clones and omits some. The sample holds around 150,000 clones, roughly three quarters seen once. Sequenced sample: PBMCs. These receptors all stem from a man aged 40-49 years in good health and CMV-seropositive. The CDR3 runs from the conserved cysteine through the conserved F or W. Fields, in order: D gene, V gene, clone size, J gene, CDR3 protein, CDR3 DNA. The D gene is left open where the match is weak. Size is stated for part of the rows, as once, few or many counts, or as a class when the clone is expanded.

.	TRBV19	.	TRBJ1-5	CASSIVNNLNQPQHF	TGTGCCAGTAGTATAGTTAACAACCTGAATCAGCCCCAGCATTTT
TRBD2	TRBV9	.	TRBJ2-2	CASSASLRTSGENTGELFF	TGTGCCAGCAGCGCCTCCCTGAGGACTAGCGGGGAAAACACCGGGGAGCTGTTTTTT
.	TRBV7-2	few	TRBJ1-1	CASSLGGQGYYDTEAFF	TGTGCCAGCAGCTTGGGGGGGCAGGGGTATTATGACACTGAAGCTTTCTTT
.	TRBV27	.	TRBJ1-6	CASSLPDSPLHF	TGTGCCAGCAGCCTCCCTGATTCACCCCTCCACTTT
TRBD2	TRBV7-3	.	TRBJ2-3	CASSLGTSGGDNTQYF	TGTGCCAGCAGCTTAGGGACTAGCGGGGGGGATAATACGCAGTATTTT
.	TRBV11-2	few	TRBJ1-2	CASSLGSSGYTF	TGTGCCAGCAGCTTGGGGAGTAGTGGCTACACCTTC
TRBD2	TRBV11-2	.	TRBJ2-1	CASSQRLGRGGWNEQFF	TGTGCCAGCAGCCAAAGACTAGGGCGGGGGGGCTGGAATGAGCAGTTCTTC
TRBD1	TRBV5-1	.	TRBJ1-1	CASSREGTGVRTEAFF	TGCGCCAGCAGCCGCGAGGGGACAGGGGTGAGAACTGAAGCTTTCTTT
.	TRBV7-8	.	TRBJ2-5	CASSLVMETQYF	TGTGCCAGCAGCTTAGTAATGGAGACCCAGTACTTC
TRBD2	TRBV19	.	TRBJ2-5	CASSMAGEETQYF	TGTGCCAGTAGTATGGCGGGGGAAGAGACCCAGTACTTC
TRBD1	TRBV6-4	.	TRBJ2-2	CASSDSDRDTGELFF	TGTGCCAGCAGTGACTCGGACAGGGACACCGGGGAGCTGTTTTTT
TRBD1	TRBV5-6	.	TRBJ1-2	CASSSHSPGTGAYGYTF	TGTGCCAGCAGCTCCCACAGTCCCGGGACAGGGGCCTATGGCTACACCTTC
.	TRBV29-1	.	TRBJ1-2	CSVEEGSPCGYTF	TGCAGCGTTGAGGAGGGTTCTCCCTGTGGCTACACCTTC
TRBD2	TRBV9	once	TRBJ2-2	CASSPRAGGGPNTGELFF	TGTGCCAGCAGCCCGAGGGCCGGGGGGGGGCCGAACACCGGGGAGCTGTTTTTT
.	TRBV4-2	.	TRBJ1-1	CASSQDSGAAPNTEAFF	TGTGCCAGCAGCCAAGATAGCGGGGCAGCCCCGAACACTGAAGCTTTCTTT
.	TRBV6-1	.	TRBJ2-1	CASSEQGQAFF	TGTGCCAGCAGTGAACAGGGCCAAGCGTTCTTC
.	TRBV27	.	TRBJ1-6	CASSFGQGYNSPLHF	TGTGCCAGCAGTTTTGGGCAGGGGTATAATTCACCCCTCCACTTT
.	TRBV18	.	TRBJ2-7	CASSPRGRPSYEQYF	TGTGCCAGCTCACCCCGGGGGAGGCCTTCCTACGAGCAGTACTTC
.	TRBV7-9	few	TRBJ2-7	CSSSLPLGGEQYF	TGTTCCAGCAGCTTACCCCTCGGGGGCGAGCAGTACTTC
.	TRBV27	once	TRBJ2-3	CASSWGGGLTDTQYF	TGTGCCAGCTCCTGGGGAGGGGGACTCACAGATACGCAGTATTTT
.	TRBV19	.	TRBJ2-7	CASSIGGSRAYEQYF	TGTGCCAGTAGTATAGGAGGGAGCAGAGCCTACGAGCAGTACTTC
.	TRBV7-8	.	TRBJ2-3	CASSRSTDTQYF	TGTGCCAGCAGCCGTTCCACAGATACGCAGTATTTT
TRBD1	TRBV5-4	.	TRBJ1-4	CASSVGTDEKLFF	TGTGCCAGCAGCGTAGGGACAGATGAAAAACTGTTTTTT
.	TRBV2	.	TRBJ2-1	CASGDIAFGYNEQFF	TGTGCCTCAGGGGACATCGCCTTCGGGTACAATGAGCAGTTCTTC
.	TRBV23-1	.	TRBJ2-6	CASSQASPLSVLTF	TGCGCCAGCAGTCAAGCTTCCCCGCTGAGCGTCCTGACTTTC
TRBD1	TRBV7-2	.	TRBJ2-7	CASSDPRDRAYEQYF	TGTGCCAGCAGCGACCCCCGGGACAGGGCCTACGAGCAGTACTTC
.	TRBV7-6	.	TRBJ2-2	CASSSVVGPFGGELFF	TGTGCCAGCAGCTCGGTGGTTGGGCCCTTTGGCGGGGAGCTGTTTTTT
TRBD1	TRBV5-1	few	TRBJ2-6	CASSFDKQGVLISGANVLTF	TGCGCCAGCAGCTTTGACAAACAGGGGGTGCTGATCTCTGGGGCCAACGTCCTGACTTTC
.	TRBV6-4	.	TRBJ1-2	CASGGTGGRYTF	TGTGCCAGCGGGGGGACGGGCGGGCGCTACACCTTC
.	TRBV7-9	.	TRBJ1-3	CASSLGGDPGNTIYF	TGTGCCAGCAGCTTAGGGGGGGACCCTGGAAACACCATATATTTT
.	TRBV5-4	.	TRBJ2-3	CASSHGSTTDTQYF	TGTGCCAGCAGCCATGGGAGCACCACAGATACGCAGTATTTT
.	TRBV11-2	few	TRBJ1-6	CASSTGDVHNSPLHF	TGTGCCAGCAGCACGGGGGACGTGCATAATTCACCCCTCCACTTT
TRBD1	TRBV18	.	TRBJ2-3	CASSLRQGAGTDTQYF	TGTGCCAGCTCACTCAGACAGGGGGCAGGCACAGATACGCAGTATTTT
TRBD1	TRBV11-1	.	TRBJ1-1	CASSTRQGMNTEAFF	TGTGCCAGCAGCACTCGACAGGGGATGAACACTGAAGCTTTCTTT